The clone carrying this T cell receptor beta chain was seen just once. Per the authors' pipeline: Nucleated cell counts were estimated from reference gene primer amplification. TCRdb's copy holds only in-frame clones and misses some; the assay was immunoSEQ multiplex PCR. The DNA was the basis for D and trimming; V, J and clone size are from that table. This table has 200,000 to 250,000 clones, around 84% appearing once. This sample is part of a study of blood T cell repertoires in COVID-19. Study-wide context: Samples representing acute and convalescent COVID-19 were sourced from the United States, Italy and Spain. PBMCs, B-cell-depleted T cells, or T cells were the source of the cDNA or gDNA that made up the material.

The sequence was obtained from a woman between 18 and 29 years old with acute or convalescent COVID-19. Sequencing was carried out using peripheral blood.

The CDR3 region has the DNA TGTGCCAGCAGCGTAACTAGCGTAACCTACAATGAGCAGTTCTTC. The encoded protein is CASSVTSVTYNEQFF. V gene TRBV9 combines with J gene TRBJ2-1; 7 bases are a match to TRBD2. The J segment lost 2 bases and the V segment lost 1 base, leaving 3 bases of the junction unmatched. CDR3 length: 15 residues. Germline CDR1 reads SGDLS; CDR2 reads YYNGEE. Full variable domain (missing parts from reference TRBV9 and TRBJ2-1): DSGVTQTPKHLITATGQRVTLRCSPRSGDLSVYWYQQSLDQGLQFLIQYYNGEERAKGNILERFSAQQFPDLHSELNLSSLELGDSALYFCASSVTSVTYNEQFFGPGTRLTVL.